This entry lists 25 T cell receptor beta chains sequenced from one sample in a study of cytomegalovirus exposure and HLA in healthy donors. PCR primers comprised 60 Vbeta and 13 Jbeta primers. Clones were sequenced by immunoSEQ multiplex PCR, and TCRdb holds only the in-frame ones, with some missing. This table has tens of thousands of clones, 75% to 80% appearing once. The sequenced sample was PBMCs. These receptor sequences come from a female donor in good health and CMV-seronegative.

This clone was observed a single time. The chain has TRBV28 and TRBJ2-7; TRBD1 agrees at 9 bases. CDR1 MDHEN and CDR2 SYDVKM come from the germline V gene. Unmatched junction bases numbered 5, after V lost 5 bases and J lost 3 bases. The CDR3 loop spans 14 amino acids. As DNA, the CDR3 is TGTGCCAGCAGTCAAGGGACAGGGAGCTACGAGCAGTACTTC. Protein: CASSQGTGSYEQYF.

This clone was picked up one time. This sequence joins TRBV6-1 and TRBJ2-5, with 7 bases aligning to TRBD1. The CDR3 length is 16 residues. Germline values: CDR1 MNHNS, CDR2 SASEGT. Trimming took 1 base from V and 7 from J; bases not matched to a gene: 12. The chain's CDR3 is CASSEGFSRAGGTQYF. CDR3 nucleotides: TGTGCCAGCAGTGAAGGCTTTAGTCGAGCAGGGGGGACCCAGTACTTC.

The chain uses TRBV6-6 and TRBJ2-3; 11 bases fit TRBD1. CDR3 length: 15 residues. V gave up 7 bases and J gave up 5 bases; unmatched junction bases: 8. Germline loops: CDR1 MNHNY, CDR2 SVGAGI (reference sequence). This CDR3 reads CASIPGQGAGDTQYF. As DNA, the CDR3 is TGTGCCAGCATCCCCGGACAGGGGGCGGGAGATACGCAGTATTTT.

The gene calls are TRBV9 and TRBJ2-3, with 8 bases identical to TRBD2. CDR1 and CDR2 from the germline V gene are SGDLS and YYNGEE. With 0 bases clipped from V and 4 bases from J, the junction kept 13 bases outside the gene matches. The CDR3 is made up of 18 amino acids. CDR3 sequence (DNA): TGTGCCAGCAGCGTAGGCGGAGGGCGGGGGGCCGGCGCAGATACGCAGTATTTT. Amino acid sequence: CASSVGGGRGAGADTQYF.

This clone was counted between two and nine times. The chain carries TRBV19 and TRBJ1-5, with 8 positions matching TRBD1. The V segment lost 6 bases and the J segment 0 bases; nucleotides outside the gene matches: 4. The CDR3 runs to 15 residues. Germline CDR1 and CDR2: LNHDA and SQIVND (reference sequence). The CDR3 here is CASRRTGTSNQPQHF. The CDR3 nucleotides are TGTGCCAGTAGACGGACAGGGACTAGCAATCAGCCCCAGCATTTT. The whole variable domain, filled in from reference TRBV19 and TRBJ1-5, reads DGGITQSPKYLFRKEGQNVTLSCEQNLNHDAMYWYRQDPGQGLRLIYYSQIVNDFQKGDIAEGYSVSREKKESFPLTVTSAQKNPTAFYLCASRRTGTSNQPQHFGDGTRLSIL.

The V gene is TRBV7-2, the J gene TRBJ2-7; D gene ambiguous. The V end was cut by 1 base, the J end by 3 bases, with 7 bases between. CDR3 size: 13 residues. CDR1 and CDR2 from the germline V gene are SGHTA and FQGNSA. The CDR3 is CASSLELLYEQYF. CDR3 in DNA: TGTGCCAGCAGCTTAGAACTGCTCTACGAGCAGTACTTC.

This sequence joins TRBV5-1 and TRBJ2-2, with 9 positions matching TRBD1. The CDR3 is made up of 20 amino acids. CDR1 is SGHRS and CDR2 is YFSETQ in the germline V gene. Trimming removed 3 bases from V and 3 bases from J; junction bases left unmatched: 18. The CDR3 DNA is TGCGCCAGCAGCTCGGGGGGCAACAGGGGGCTCCGGTTCGACACCGGGGAGCTGTTTTTT. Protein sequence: CASSSGGNRGLRFDTGELFF.

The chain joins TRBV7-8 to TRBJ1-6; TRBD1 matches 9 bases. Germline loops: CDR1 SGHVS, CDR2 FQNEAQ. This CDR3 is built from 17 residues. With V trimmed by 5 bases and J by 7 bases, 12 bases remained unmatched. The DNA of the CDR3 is TGTGCCAGCAGCGTACCGGGACAGGGCTTTGGGAATTCACCCCTCCACTTT. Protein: CASSVPGQGFGNSPLHF.

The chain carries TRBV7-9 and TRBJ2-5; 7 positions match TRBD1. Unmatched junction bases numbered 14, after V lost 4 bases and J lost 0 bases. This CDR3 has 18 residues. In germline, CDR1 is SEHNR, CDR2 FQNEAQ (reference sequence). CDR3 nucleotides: TGTGCCAGCAGCTCGACACTGGACAGGACACGGTACCAAGAGACCCAGTACTTC. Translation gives CASSSTLDRTRYQETQYF.

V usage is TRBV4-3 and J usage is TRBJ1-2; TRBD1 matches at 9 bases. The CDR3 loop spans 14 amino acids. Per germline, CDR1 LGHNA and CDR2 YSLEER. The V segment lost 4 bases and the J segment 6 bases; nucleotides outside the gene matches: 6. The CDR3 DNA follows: TGCGCCAGCAGCCGCCGGGACAGGGAGGATGGCTACACCTTC. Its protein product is CASSRRDREDGYTF.

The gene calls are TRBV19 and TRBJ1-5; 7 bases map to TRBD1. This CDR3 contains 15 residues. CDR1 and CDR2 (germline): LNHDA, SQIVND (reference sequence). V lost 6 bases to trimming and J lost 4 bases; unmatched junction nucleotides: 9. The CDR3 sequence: CASSAPGGYNQPQHF. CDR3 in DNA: TGTGCCAGTAGCGCCCCAGGGGGGTATAATCAGCCCCAGCATTTT.

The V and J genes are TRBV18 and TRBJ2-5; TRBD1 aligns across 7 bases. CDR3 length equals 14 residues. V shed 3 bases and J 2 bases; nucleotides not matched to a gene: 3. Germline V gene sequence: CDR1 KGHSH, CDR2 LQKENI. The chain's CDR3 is CASSPGQNQETQYF. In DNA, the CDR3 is TGTGCCAGCTCACCGGGACAGAATCAAGAGACCCAGTACTTC.

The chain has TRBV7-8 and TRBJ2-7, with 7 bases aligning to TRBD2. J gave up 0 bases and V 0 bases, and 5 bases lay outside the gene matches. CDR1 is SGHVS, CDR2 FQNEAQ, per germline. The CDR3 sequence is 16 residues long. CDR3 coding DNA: TGTGCCAGCAGCTTAGCGCGGACTAGTCCCTCCTACGAGCAGTACTTC. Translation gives CASSLARTSPSYEQYF.

The CDR3: CASSPFLLNTEAFF. The CDR3 DNA sequence: TGTGCCAGCAGTCCGTTCCTCCTGAACACTGAAGCTTTCTTT. V usage is TRBV27 and J usage is TRBJ1-1, with no clear D. V was clipped by 5 bases and J by 0 bases, with 10 bases between them. Germline V CDR1 and CDR2: MNHEY, SMNVEV (reference sequence). The CDR3 sequence is 14 residues long.

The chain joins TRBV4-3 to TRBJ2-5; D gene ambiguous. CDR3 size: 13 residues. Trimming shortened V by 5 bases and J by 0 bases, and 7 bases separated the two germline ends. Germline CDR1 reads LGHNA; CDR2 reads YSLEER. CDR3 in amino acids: CASSLTHQETQYF. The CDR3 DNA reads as TGCGCCAGCAGCTTGACACACCAAGAGACCCAGTACTTC.

The CDR3 region has the DNA TGTGCCACCGGACAGGGCCAAGATCAGCCCCAGCATTTT. It yields the protein CATGQGQDQPQHF. This chain links TRBV15 with TRBJ1-5; 8 nucleotides agree with TRBD1. The CDR3 consists of 13 residues. Germline V gene sequence: CDR1 LNHNV, CDR2 YYDKDF (reference sequence). Trimming cost V 8 bases and J 5 bases; bases outside gene matches: 5.

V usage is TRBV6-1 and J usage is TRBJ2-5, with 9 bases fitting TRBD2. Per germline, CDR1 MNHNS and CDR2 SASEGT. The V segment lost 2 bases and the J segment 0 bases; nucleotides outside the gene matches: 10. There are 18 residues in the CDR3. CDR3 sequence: CASSESGRPHLYQETQYF. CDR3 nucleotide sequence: TGTGCCAGCAGTGAAAGCGGGAGGCCCCATTTGTACCAAGAGACCCAGTACTTC.

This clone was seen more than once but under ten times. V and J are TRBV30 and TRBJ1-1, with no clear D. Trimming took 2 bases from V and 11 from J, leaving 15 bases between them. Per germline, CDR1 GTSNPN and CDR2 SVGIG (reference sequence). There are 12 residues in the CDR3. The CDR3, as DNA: TGTGCCTGGAGTTCACGGAAAGAGGCGGCTTTCTTT. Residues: CAWSSRKEAAFF. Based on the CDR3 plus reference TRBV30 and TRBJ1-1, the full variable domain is SQTIHQWPATLVQPVGSPLSLECTVEGTSNPNLYWYRQAAGRGLQLLFYSVGIGQISSEVPQNLSASRPQDRQFILSSKKLLLSDSGFYLCAWSSRKEAAFFGQGTRLTVV.

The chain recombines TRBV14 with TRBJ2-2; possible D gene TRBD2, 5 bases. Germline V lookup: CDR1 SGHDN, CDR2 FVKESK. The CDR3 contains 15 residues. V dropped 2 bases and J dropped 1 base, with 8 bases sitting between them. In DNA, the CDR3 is TGTGCCAGCAGCCAATTTCGGGAGAACACCGGGGAGCTGTTTTTT. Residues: CASSQFRENTGELFF.

The CDR3 DNA reads TGCGCCAGCAGCCAAGATGGGTCCGGGATTGGAGGCACAGATACGCAGTATTTT. Translation gives CASSQDGSGIGGTDTQYF. The chain carries TRBV4-1 and TRBJ2-3; D may be TRBD2 (5 bases). V was shortened by 0 bases and J by 1 base, with 17 bases between the two germline ends. This CDR3 has 18 amino acids. The V gene's germline CDR1 is MGHRA and CDR2 YSYEKL.

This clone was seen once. The CDR3 region has the DNA TGTGCCAGCAGCTTAATCAGCGGGAGGGTATACGAGCAGTACTTC. It is translated as CASSLISGRVYEQYF. This chain joins TRBV7-9 and TRBJ2-7; 10 bases are a match to TRBD2. Germline trimming cut 2 bases from V and 4 bases from J; bases unmatched to any gene: 5. The CDR3 spans 15 residues. Germline V CDR1 and CDR2: SEHNR, FQNEAQ (reference sequence).

The CDR3 sequence: CAWSGTGRNEKLFF. CDR3 nucleotide sequence: TGTGCCTGGAGCGGGACAGGAAGAAATGAAAAACTGTTTTTT. The chain employs TRBV30 and TRBJ1-4; 8 bases align to TRBD1. The germline CDR1 and CDR2 sequences are GTSNPN and SVGIG (reference sequence). The CDR3 is 14 residues long. Trimming at V came to 3 bases and at J to 5 bases, leaving 5 bases not matched to a gene.

The CDR3 reads CASYTPGQGALDSPLHF. CDR3 bases: TGTGCCAGCTACACCCCGGGACAGGGGGCCTTGGATTCACCCCTCCACTTT. J is TRBJ1-6 and V is TRBV27; 12 bases align to TRBD1. With V trimmed by 8 bases and J by 8 bases, 13 bases remained unmatched. CDR1 and CDR2 from the germline V gene are MNHEY and SMNVEV (reference sequence). CDR3 length: 17 amino acids.

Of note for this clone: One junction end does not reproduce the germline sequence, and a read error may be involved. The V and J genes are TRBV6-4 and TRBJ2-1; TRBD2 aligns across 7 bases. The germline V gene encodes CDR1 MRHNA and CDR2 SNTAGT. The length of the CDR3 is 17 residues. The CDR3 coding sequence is TGTGCCAGCAGCGACTTTAGCGGGTCTAGCTCCTACAATGAGCAGTTCTTC. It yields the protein CASSDFSGSSSYNEQFF.

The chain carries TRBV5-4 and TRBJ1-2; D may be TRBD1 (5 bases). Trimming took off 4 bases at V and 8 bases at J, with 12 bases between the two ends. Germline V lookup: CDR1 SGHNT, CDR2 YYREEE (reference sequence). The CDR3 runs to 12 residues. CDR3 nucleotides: TGTGCCAGCAGCCAGGAGGGGAGAGGCTACACCTTC. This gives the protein CASSQEGRGYTF.